The sequence of this T cell receptor beta chain was determined in a study of blood T cell repertoires in COVID-19. Study in general: The samples span acute and convalescent COVID-19 from the United States, Italy and Spain.

This clone was seen a single time. Source study methods: The authors estimated nucleated cell counts from reference gene primer amplification. Assay: immunoSEQ multiplex PCR; the TCRdb copy retains only in-frame clones and omits some. The DNA was the basis for D and trimming; V, J and clone size are from that table. Among about 180,000 clones, 70% to 90% were seen once, and the ten largest hold roughly 2%. Per germline, CDR1 SGHRS and CDR2 YFSETQ. The CDR3 has 17 residues. V lost 4 bases and J lost 5, with 22 bases in between. Specimen: peripheral blood. This chain connects TRBV5-1 to TRBJ2-1; tentatively, D is TRBD2 (10 bases). This TCR was recovered from a young man who had recovered from COVID-19. The CDR3 loop reads CASSDRGWLAGDNEQFF. CDR3 DNA: TGCGCCAGCAGCGACAGGGGGTGGCTAGCGGGAGACAATGAGCAGTTCTTC.